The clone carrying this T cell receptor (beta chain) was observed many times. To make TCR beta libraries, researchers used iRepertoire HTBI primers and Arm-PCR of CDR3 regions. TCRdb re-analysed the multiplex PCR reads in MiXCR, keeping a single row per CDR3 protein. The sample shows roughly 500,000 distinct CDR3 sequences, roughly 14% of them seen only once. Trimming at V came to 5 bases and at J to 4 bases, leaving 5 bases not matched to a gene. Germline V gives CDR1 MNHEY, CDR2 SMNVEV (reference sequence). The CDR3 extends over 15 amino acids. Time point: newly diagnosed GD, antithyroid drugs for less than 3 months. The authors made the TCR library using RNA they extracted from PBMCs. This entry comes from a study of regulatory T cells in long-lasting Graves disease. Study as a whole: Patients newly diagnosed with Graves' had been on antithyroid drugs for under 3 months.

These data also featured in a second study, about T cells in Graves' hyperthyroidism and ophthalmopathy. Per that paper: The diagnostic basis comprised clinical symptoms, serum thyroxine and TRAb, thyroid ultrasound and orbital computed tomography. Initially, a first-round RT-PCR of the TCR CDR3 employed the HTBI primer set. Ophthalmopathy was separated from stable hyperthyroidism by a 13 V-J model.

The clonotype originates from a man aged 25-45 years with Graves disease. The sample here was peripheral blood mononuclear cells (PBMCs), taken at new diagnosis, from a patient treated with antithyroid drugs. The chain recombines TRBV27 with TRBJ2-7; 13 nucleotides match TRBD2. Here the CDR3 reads CASSLGTSGTYEQYF. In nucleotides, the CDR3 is TGTGCCAGCAGTCTCGGGACTAGCGGGACTTACGAGCAGTACTTC.